Below are 13 T cell receptor beta chains sequenced from a single sample in a study of PD-1 blockade in classical Hodgkin lymphoma. All patients relapsed after autologous stem cell transplantation, and brentuximab vedotin exposure varied. The authors purified CD4+ T cells from thawed PBMCs by magnetic negative selection. Generated by immunoSEQ multiplex PCR, the TCRdb table keeps only in-frame clones and is missing some. The sample has over 20,000 clones, over 80% seen once. The sample consisted of CD4+ T cells from blood, taken at baseline. The source is a human donor with classical Hodgkin lymphoma.

V usage is TRBV7-9 and J usage is TRBJ1-2; D is unclear. CDR3 length equals 11 residues. The V gene lost 8 bases and the J gene lost 3 bases, with 7 bases spanning the gap. Germline values: CDR1 SEHNR, CDR2 FQNEAQ (reference sequence). The CDR3, as DNA: TGTGCCAGCGGCGGGGACTATGGCTACACCTTC. Translating gives CASGGDYGYTF.

The V and J genes are TRBV29-1 and TRBJ1-2; the D is unclear. The CDR3 has 13 amino acids. V lost 4 bases and J lost 2, with 11 bases in between. Germline V lookup: CDR1 SQVTM, CDR2 ANQGSEA. The CDR3 DNA reads TGCAGCGTTGGAGAAGTAGGGAACTATGGCTACACCTTC. Amino acid sequence: CSVGEVGNYGYTF.

This sequence joins TRBV6-5 and TRBJ2-7, with D perhaps matching TRBD1 (7 bases). The CDR3 has 15 residues. CDR1 and CDR2 from the germline V gene are MNHEY and SVGAGI. V was shortened by 0 bases and J by 2 bases, with 11 bases between the two germline ends. The CDR3 here is CASSYSTRGAYEQYF. DNA of the CDR3: TGTGCCAGCAGTTACTCGACCAGGGGGGCCTACGAGCAGTACTTC.

The chain employs TRBV6-1 and TRBJ1-6; 9 bases fit TRBD1. The V gene end was trimmed by 2 bases and the J gene end by 9 bases; junction bases not matched to a gene: 11. CDR1 is MNHNS and CDR2 is SASEGT in the germline V gene. The CDR3 is 17 residues long. In nucleotides, the CDR3 is TGTGCCAGCAGTGAATACCGTGGAGCGACAGGGGGTTCACCCCTCCACTTT. Residues: CASSEYRGATGGSPLHF.

This clone was counted only a few times. J is TRBJ2-2 and V is TRBV5-4, with TRBD1 matching over 9 bases. V trimming: 4 bases; J trimming: 5 bases; junction bases outside the gene matches: 12. This CDR3 contains 17 residues. Per germline, CDR1 SGHNT and CDR2 YYREEE (reference sequence). The CDR3: CASSHRGQGIGTGELFF. The DNA for the CDR3 is TGTGCCAGCAGCCACAGGGGACAGGGAATCGGGACCGGGGAGCTGTTTTTT.

V is TRBV7-2 and J is TRBJ1-3, with 8 bases lining up with TRBD1. Germline CDR1 SGHTA, CDR2 FQGNSA. J lost 8 bases, V lost 4 bases, and 10 bases had no gene match. This CDR3 has 15 amino acids. The CDR3 loop is CASSSGTGPADTIYF. The CDR3 DNA sequence: TGTGCCAGCAGCTCAGGGACAGGCCCCGCGGACACCATATATTTT.

V gene TRBV6-6 combines with J gene TRBJ2-7, with a weak D call TRBD1 (5 bases). Trimming removed 0 bases at V and 11 bases at J, with 8 bases between. There are 11 residues in the CDR3. Germline CDR1 reads MNHNY; CDR2 reads SVGAGI (reference sequence). The CDR3 loop reads CASSYSYRKYF. CDR3 sequence (DNA): TGTGCCAGCAGTTACTCTTACAGGAAGTACTTC.

The chain couples TRBV30 to TRBJ2-2; D unclear. CDR3 length: 13 amino acids. Between the trimmed V and J ends, which lost 1 base and 2 bases, there was a span of 5 bases. Germline V gene data show CDR1 as GTSNPN and CDR2 as SVGIG (reference sequence). CDR3 sequence reads: CAWSEGNTGELFF. The CDR3 DNA is TGTGCCTGGAGTGAAGGTAACACCGGGGAGCTGTTTTTT.

The genes are TRBV18 and TRBJ1-6; D is perhaps TRBD1 (6 bases). The V end lost 1 base, the J end lost 10 bases, and 14 bases lay between the germline ends. Germline CDR1 reads KGHSH; CDR2 reads LQKENI. This CDR3 spans 15 amino acids. CDR3 in DNA: TGTGCCAGCTCACCACGACAGGACATCGGCTCACCCCTCCACTTT. Protein: CASSPRQDIGSPLHF.

V gene TRBV7-2 combines with J gene TRBJ2-1, with no clear D. The V end lost 4 bases, the J end lost 0 bases, and 10 bases lay between the germline ends. The CDR3 runs 15 residues. Per the germline V gene, CDR1 is SGHTA and CDR2 is FQGNSA. The DNA of the CDR3 is TGTGCCAGCAGCTCCAGGATAAGCTCCTACAATGAGCAGTTCTTC. Translation gives CASSSRISSYNEQFF.

The rearrangement links TRBV18 to TRBJ2-7, with D possibly being TRBD1 or TRBD2 (5 bases each). The V end lost 3 bases, the J end lost 3 bases, and 15 bases lay between the germline ends. The CDR3 has 15 amino acids. CDR1 and CDR2 from the germline V gene are KGHSH and LQKENI. CDR3 loop: CASSPGVGVGYEQYF. The CDR3 DNA sequence: TGTGCCAGCTCACCCGGGGTAGGGGTAGGCTACGAGCAGTACTTC.

The chain couples TRBV11-3 to TRBJ1-2; no firm D call. Germline CDR1 reads SGHNT; CDR2 reads YENEEA. This CDR3 is 13 amino acids long. Between the trimmed V and J ends, which lost 3 bases and 5 bases, there was a span of 10 bases. The CDR3: CASSLDGIYGYTF. CDR3 bases: TGTGCCAGCAGCTTGGACGGTATTTATGGCTACACCTTC. The complete variable domain, with remaining parts taken from reference TRBV11-3 and TRBJ1-2, reads EAGVVQSPRYKIIEKKQPVAFWCNPISGHNTLYWYLQNLGQGPELLIRYENEEAVDDSQLPKDRFSAERLKGVDSTLKIQPAELGDSAVYLCASSLDGIYGYTFGSGTRLTVV.

This clone has just a few counts. This rearrangement joins TRBV7-2 to TRBJ1-4; 7 nucleotides line up with TRBD1. V lost 5 bases and J lost 3; bases outside the gene matches: 3. This CDR3 has 14 amino acids. Per the germline V gene, CDR1 is SGHTA and CDR2 is FQGNSA. CDR3 nucleotide sequence: TGTGCCAGCAGCGTCAGGGGGTCTAATGAAAAACTGTTTTTT. Translating it yields CASSVRGSNEKLFF.